This TCR beta chain was found in a study of T cell changes during pregnancy in multiple sclerosis. Generated by immunoSEQ multiplex PCR, the TCRdb table keeps only in-frame clones and is missing some. The data show 70,000 to 95,000 clones, roughly 91% seen once. Unmatched junction bases numbered 5, after V lost 5 bases and J lost 7 bases. Germline V gene data show CDR1 as LNHDA and CDR2 as SQIVND (reference sequence). The CDR3 spans 13 residues. This material consisted of peripheral blood, taken after pregnancy. The chain carries TRBV19 and TRBJ2-7; 10 nucleotides match TRBD2. This clonotype originated in a female donor in good health, enrolled as a control in a pregnancy study. Here the CDR3 DNA reads TGTGCCAGTAGTGTGACAGCGGGAGGGGAGCAGTACTTC. It yields the protein CASSVTAGGEQYF. Full variable domain (missing parts from reference TRBV19 and TRBJ2-7): DGGITQSPKYLFRKEGQNVTLSCEQNLNHDAMYWYRQDPGQGLRLIYYSQIVNDFQKGDIAEGYSVSREKKESFPLTVTSAQKNPTAFYLCASSVTAGGEQYFGPGTRLTVT.